The 3 T cell receptor beta chains below all came from one sample that was sequenced in a study of shared clonotypes between healthy human individuals. CD45RO-negative CD8 cells positively selected for CCR7 made up the naive population, which excluded terminally differentiated effector memory CD45RA+ cells. Sequenced by immunoSEQ multiplex PCR; TCRdb stores in-frame clones only, minus some. The table has millions of clones, approximately 94% seen once; the top ten hold roughly 1%. Sequencing was carried out using naive CD8+ T cells sorted from blood. The origin of the receptors is a man younger than 35 in good health.

The gene calls are TRBV6-5 and TRBJ2-2, with D perhaps matching TRBD1 (5 bases). CDR3 size: 13 residues. Germline V gene data show CDR1 as MNHEY and CDR2 as SVGAGI. V was pared by 8 bases and J by 2 bases, with 9 bases between. CDR3 protein: CASVQGNTGELFF. The CDR3 DNA sequence: TGTGCCAGCGTGCAGGGAAACACCGGGGAGCTGTTTTTT.

The V gene is TRBV5-4, the J gene TRBJ1-2, with D maybe TRBD1 (5 bases). Trimming took 2 bases from V and 6 from J, leaving 11 bases between them. The CDR3 consists of 13 residues. In germline, CDR1 is SGHNT, CDR2 YYREEE (reference sequence). Here the CDR3 reads CASSLRGVHGYTF. DNA for the CDR3: TGTGCCAGCAGCTTAAGGGGAGTCCATGGCTACACCTTC.

CDR3 nucleotides: TGTGCCTGGAGTTATGGACTTCTGAAAAGCTCCTACGAGCAGTACTTC. Translated: CAWSYGLLKSSYEQYF. This rearrangement joins TRBV30 to TRBJ2-7; D might be TRBD2 (5 bases). CDR1 GTSNPN and CDR2 SVGIG come from the germline V gene (reference sequence). Trimming removed 2 bases from V and 0 bases from J, with 17 bases in between. The CDR3 length is 16 residues.